This T cell receptor beta chain was sequenced for a study of identical twins. This clonotype was observed a handful of times. All donors comprised healthy Caucasians. This CDR3 region has 11 residues. V lost 5 bases, J lost 7 bases, and 5 bases lay in between. CDR1 is MNHEY and CDR2 is SVGAGI in the germline V gene. TCRdb analysed the 5' RACE reads with MiXCR anew, one entry per CDR3 protein. Of around 550,000 distinct CDR3 sequences detected, approximately 16% appear once; the ten largest clones hold more than 0.4%. The sample also formed part of further work on yellow fever vaccine responses in identical twins.

The V call is TRBV6-5, the J call TRBJ1-4; no definite D call. The TCR comes from a young woman in good health. The sequenced material came from CD4+ T cells sorted from blood. The CDR3 region has the DNA TGTGCCAGCAGTCTTACTGAAAAACTGTTTTTT. It codes for CASSLTEKLFF.